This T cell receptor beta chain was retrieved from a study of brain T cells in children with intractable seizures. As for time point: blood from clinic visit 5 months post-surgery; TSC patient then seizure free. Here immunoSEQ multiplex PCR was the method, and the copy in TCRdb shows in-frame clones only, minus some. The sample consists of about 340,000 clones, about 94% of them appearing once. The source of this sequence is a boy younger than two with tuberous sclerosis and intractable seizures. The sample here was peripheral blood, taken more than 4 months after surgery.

The CDR3 here is CASSASTSGDEQYF. The CDR3 DNA follows: TGTGCCAGCTCAGCATCGACTAGCGGTGACGAGCAGTACTTC. The chain uses TRBV18 and TRBJ2-7, with 9 bases fitting TRBD2. Trimming removed 5 bases from V and 5 bases from J; junction bases left unmatched: 7. CDR1 and CDR2 from the germline V gene are KGHSH and LQKENI. CDR3 length: 14 residues.